The 26 T cell receptor beta chains presented below share a single source sample, sequenced in a study of T cells in Graves' hyperthyroidism and ophthalmopathy. The source material, RNA transcripts, was used to amplify TCR beta CDR3 regions. The study used the HTBI primer set for a first-round RT-PCR of the TCR CDR3. TCRdb re-derived calls from the multiplex PCR reads in MiXCR, one entry per CDR3 protein. In the table there are 500,000 to 600,000 distinct CDR3 sequences, under 60% of which are singletons. Specimen: peripheral blood or thyroid tissue (not recorded which). All receptors derive from an adult woman with Graves' disease, either hyperthyroidism or ophthalmopathy (not recorded which).

This clonotype was observed many times. This chain links TRBV6-1 with TRBJ1-1, with no clear D. Germline V gene lookup returns CDR1 MNHNS and CDR2 SASEGT. The CDR3 runs to 14 residues. Deletions cut 5 bases from V and 0 bases from J, with 10 bases between. CDR3 DNA sequence: TGTGCCAGCAGTAACACCGGACTGAACACTGAAGCTTTCTTT. Its translation is CASSNTGLNTEAFF.

This clonotype came up many times. The V gene is TRBV7-3, the J gene TRBJ2-7; no clear D. The germline V gene encodes CDR1 SGHTA and CDR2 FQGTGA. This CDR3 is built from 12 residues. Trimming removed 4 bases from V and 9 bases from J, with 13 bases in between. The CDR3 bases are TGTGCCAGCAGCTCCCCCGATAGGGCGCAGTACTTC. Its translation: CASSSPDRAQYF.

V gene TRBV11-2 combines with J gene TRBJ2-5; D gene uncertain. CDR3 size: 15 residues. Looked up from germline, CDR1 is SGHAT and CDR2 is FQNNGV. Between the trimmed V and J ends, which lost 0 bases and 0 bases, there was a span of 8 bases. The CDR3 bases are TGTGCCAGCAGCTTAGATTGGTCAGACCAAGAGACCCAGTACTTC. It yields the protein CASSLDWSDQETQYF. Together with reference TRBV11-2 and TRBJ2-5, the CDR3 gives the full variable domain: EAGVAQSPRYKIIEKRQSVAFWCNPISGHATLYWYQQILGQGPKLLIQFQNNGVVDDSQLPKDRFSAERLKGVDSTLKIQPAKLEDSAVYLCASSLDWSDQETQYFGPGTRLLVL.

This clonotype was counted at least ten times. V is TRBV6-1 and J is TRBJ2-6; D gene uncertain. V was pared by 4 bases and J by 0 bases, with 7 bases between. The V gene's germline CDR1 is MNHNS and CDR2 SASEGT. The CDR3 runs to 15 residues. CDR3 coding DNA: TGTGCCAGCAGTGCGGGCAGCTCTGGGGCCAACGTCCTGACTTTC. Protein: CASSAGSSGANVLTF.

The chain has TRBV2 and TRBJ2-5; 7 bases map to TRBD2. This CDR3 is built from 13 residues. After removal of 5 bases from V and 9 bases from J, the junction contained 9 bases not matched to a gene. The germline V gene has CDR1 SNHLY and CDR2 FYNNEI. In nucleotides, the CDR3 is TGTGCCAGCAGTATAATGGGGGAGGGCCCCCAGTACTTC. Protein sequence: CASSIMGEGPQYF.

Ten or more counts support this clonotype. The rearrangement links TRBV12-3 or TRBV12-4 to TRBJ2-5, with D unresolved. The CDR3 runs 14 residues. Trimming left V 3 bases short and J 5 bases short, with 13 bases between. The CDR3 loop is CASSFVPPPETQYF. Written as DNA, the CDR3 is TGTGCCAGCAGTTTCGTCCCCCCCCCCGAGACCCAGTACTTC.

Concerning this clonotype: One junction end disagrees with the germline gene, perhaps due to a read error. The rearrangement links TRBV7-3 to TRBJ2-7, with D possibly TRBD2 on 6 matching bases. Germline CDR1 and CDR2: SGHTA and FQGTGA. The CDR3 runs 13 residues. The CDR3 loop is CASGLGGISEQHF. CDR3 DNA sequence: TGTGCCAGCGGCTTGGGCGGGATCAGCGAGCAGCACTTC.

V and J are TRBV7-9 and TRBJ2-6; 9 bases map to TRBD1. Looked up from germline, CDR1 is SEHNR and CDR2 is FQNEAQ (reference sequence). The CDR3 totals 15 residues. V dropped 4 bases and J dropped 11; count of bases not matched to a gene: 9. CDR3 in amino acids: CASSSRTGETYVLTF. CDR3 nucleotides: TGTGCCAGCAGCTCCCGGACAGGGGAGACCTACGTCCTGACTTTC.

The V gene is TRBV15, the J gene TRBJ2-5; TRBD2 matches at 12 bases. The V and J ends lost 5 bases and 1 base, in that order; junction bases with no gene match: 5. The CDR3 is 16 amino acids. Germline-derived CDR1 and CDR2 are LNHNV and YYDKDF (reference sequence). CDR3 in amino acids: CATSGGLAGIQETQYF. CDR3 sequence (DNA): TGTGCCACCAGCGGCGGACTAGCGGGGATCCAAGAGACCCAGTACTTC.

V usage is TRBV20-1 and J usage is TRBJ1-1; 8 positions match TRBD1. J gave up 1 base and V 6 bases, and 7 bases lay outside the gene matches. The germline V gene has CDR1 DFQATT and CDR2 SNEGSKA (reference sequence). The CDR3 spans 14 residues. In nucleotides, the CDR3 is TGCAGTGCAGAATCGGACAGGGCGAACACTGAAGCTTTCTTT. Amino acid sequence: CSAESDRANTEAFF.

V usage is TRBV20-1 and J usage is TRBJ1-4; 7 bases match TRBD1. CDR1 DFQATT and CDR2 SNEGSKA come from the germline V gene (reference sequence). This CDR3 comprises 15 residues. With V trimmed by 3 bases and J by 3 bases, 7 bases remained unmatched. The DNA of the CDR3 is TGCAGTGCTAGGATGGGCGGGACAGCTAATGAAAAACTGTTTTTT. Translated, it gives CSARMGGTANEKLFF.

This clonotype came up many times. The V and J genes are TRBV7-9 and TRBJ2-2, with a weak D call TRBD2 (5 bases). Germline values: CDR1 SEHNR, CDR2 FQNEAQ (reference sequence). Between the trimmed V and J ends, which lost 11 bases and 6 bases, there was a span of 19 bases. CDR3 size: 14 residues. The CDR3 reads CAGRGAGRSGELFF. The CDR3 DNA is TGTGCCGGCCGGGGAGCAGGTCGGTCCGGGGAGCTGTTTTTT.

The rearrangement uses TRBV10-3 and TRBJ2-7, with 9 bases identical to TRBD1. Germline-derived CDR1 and CDR2 are ENHRY and SYGVKD. After removal of 8 bases from V and 0 bases from J, the junction contained 2 bases not matched to a gene. The CDR3 contains 13 residues. The CDR3 nucleotides are TGTGCCATCGGGACAGGGAGCTCCTACGAGCAGTACTTC. Its protein is CAIGTGSSYEQYF.

This clonotype has at least ten counts. The chain joins TRBV28 to TRBJ1-6; no clear D gene. The ends were cut back, 3 bases at V and 5 bases at J, with 5 bases in the middle. Germline V gene data show CDR1 as MDHEN and CDR2 as SYDVKM. The CDR3 extends over 13 amino acids. This CDR3 reads CASSLDDNSPLHF. The CDR3 DNA follows: TGTGCCAGCAGTTTGGACGATAATTCACCCCTCCACTTT.

Many counts were recorded for this clonotype. The chain carries TRBV4-2 and TRBJ2-7, with D hard to call. The germline V and J ends were trimmed by 0 bases and 3 bases, with 12 bases remaining between them. CDR3 length: 15 amino acids. The germline gives CDR1 LGHNA, CDR2 YNFKEQ. For the CDR3, the DNA is TGTGCCAGCAGCCAAGACCATGGGCCCCTCTACGAGCAGTACTTC. It codes for CASSQDHGPLYEQYF.

The sample holds many counts of this clonotype. This chain joins TRBV12-3 or TRBV12-4 and TRBJ1-2; no reliable D call. The V gene lost 3 bases and the J gene lost 5 bases, with 10 bases spanning the gap. The CDR3 is 13 amino acids. The CDR3 DNA reads as TGTGCCAGCAGTTTGAACGGTTGGTATGGCTACACCTTC. Its translation is CASSLNGWYGYTF.

This chain connects TRBV29-1 to TRBJ1-1; 7 bases match TRBD1. V gave up 2 bases and J gave up 4 bases; unmatched junction bases: 4. Germline V gives CDR1 SQVTM, CDR2 ANQGSEA. CDR3 length equals 13 residues. The CDR3 is CSVERGHGTEAFF. The CDR3 nucleotides are TGCAGCGTTGAAAGGGGGCACGGCACTGAAGCTTTCTTT.

This clonotype occurred many times. The rearrangement uses TRBV7-9 and TRBJ2-7; D remains ambiguous. Germline V CDR1 and CDR2: SEHNR, FQNEAQ (reference sequence). The CDR3 length is 14 residues. The germline V and J ends were trimmed by 0 bases and 2 bases, with 8 bases remaining between them. CDR3 DNA sequence: TGTGCCAGCAGCTTAGCCGGCCTCACCTACGAGCAGTACTTC. It is translated as CASSLAGLTYEQYF.

The V call is TRBV24-1, the J call TRBJ2-5; tentative D call: TRBD2 (6 bases). The CDR3 spans 14 residues. Germline assignment: CDR1 KGHDR and CDR2 SFDVKD. V was shortened by 7 bases and J by 9 bases, with 20 bases between the two germline ends. CDR3 sequence: CATSDGAGTGAQYF. Here the CDR3 DNA reads TGTGCCACCAGCGATGGGGCAGGTACGGGGGCCCAGTACTTC.

The chain is built from TRBV5-1 and TRBJ2-1, with D perhaps given as TRBD1 or TRBD2 (5 bases each). The V gene lost 0 bases and the J gene lost 4 bases, with 11 bases spanning the gap. The CDR3 has 15 residues. Per germline, CDR1 SGHRS and CDR2 YFSETQ. The CDR3 DNA follows: TGCGCCAGCAGCTTGGAAGGTTGGGGGTACAATGAGCAGTTCTTC. Protein product: CASSLEGWGYNEQFF.

The chain recombines TRBV20-1 with TRBJ1-4; 8 nucleotides line up with TRBD1. Germline CDR1 reads DFQATT; CDR2 reads SNEGSKA (reference sequence). This CDR3 contains 15 residues. The junction had 9 bases not matched to a gene; V was cut back by 2 bases and J by 7 bases. The CDR3 sequence: CSARKVGQGREKLFF. The CDR3 nucleotides read TGCAGTGCTAGAAAGGTCGGACAGGGCCGTGAAAAACTGTTTTTT.

V is TRBV20-1 and J is TRBJ2-5, with TRBD2 identical over 7 bases. Germline V lookup: CDR1 DFQATT, CDR2 SNEGSKA (reference sequence). Trimming cost V 3 bases and J 0 bases; bases outside gene matches: 13. CDR3 length: 17 amino acids. Here the CDR3 DNA reads TGCAGTGCTAGGGAGGATGCGGGAGTTACCGACCAAGAGACCCAGTACTTC. This encodes CSAREDAGVTDQETQYF.

This clonotype was recorded many times. The chain employs TRBV10-1 and TRBJ2-6; no clear D gene. Germline V gene lookup returns CDR1 WNHNN and CDR2 SYGVQD (reference sequence). This CDR3 is 13 amino acids long. V gave up 6 bases and J gave up 2 bases, with 5 bases separating them. Here the CDR3 DNA reads TGCGCCAGCAGGGCTACTGGGGCCAACGTCCTGACTTTC. This translates into CASRATGANVLTF.

This clonotype was counted between two and nine times. The chain couples TRBV10-3 to TRBJ1-1, with 7 bases fitting TRBD1. V lost 8 bases and J lost 0; bases outside the gene matches: 6. The germline gives CDR1 ENHRY, CDR2 SYGVKD. The CDR3 loop spans 14 amino acids. The CDR3 here is CAISDGTVNTEAFF. DNA for the CDR3: TGTGCCATCTCAGATGGGACAGTGAACACTGAAGCTTTCTTT.

This clonotype appeared many times. The J gene is TRBJ1-4, the V gene TRBV7-2; a weak D match, TRBD1 (6 bases). This CDR3 region has 14 residues. Germline CDR1 is SGHTA and CDR2 is FQGNSA. V lost 5 bases and J 7 bases, leaving 14 bases between the germline ends. The CDR3 DNA follows: TGTGCCAGCAGCCGCGAGGCAGGGGTTGAAAAACTGTTTTTT. Translating gives CASSREAGVEKLFF.

V usage is TRBV5-5 and J usage is TRBJ2-5; D not certain. Between the trimmed V and J ends, which lost 0 bases and 4 bases, there was a span of 7 bases. Germline-derived CDR1 and CDR2 are SGHKS and YYEKEE (reference sequence). The CDR3 contains 13 residues. Here the CDR3 reads CASSLDMGETQYF. In DNA, the CDR3 is TGTGCCAGCAGCTTGGATATGGGAGAGACCCAGTACTTC.